The T cell receptor beta chain under discussion was sequenced for a study of cytomegalovirus exposure and HLA in healthy donors. Data came from immunoSEQ multiplex PCR; TCRdb stores just in-frame clones and leaves some out. This table holds about 350,000 clones, about 85% found once. Germline lookup yields CDR1 MNHEY and CDR2 SMNVEV (reference sequence). Trimming removed 2 bases at V and 2 bases at J, with 7 bases between. CDR3 length: 14 amino acids. This clonotype was sampled from a woman aged 30 to 39 in good health and CMV-seropositive. Material: PBMCs. The rearrangement links TRBV27 to TRBJ1-5; D unresolved. CDR3: CASSLNQGNQPQHF. In nucleotides, the CDR3 is TGTGCCAGCAGTTTAAATCAGGGCAATCAGCCCCAGCATTTT.